This is a list of T cell receptor beta chains from one sample in a study of blood T cell repertoires in COVID-19. Sequenced by immunoSEQ multiplex PCR; TCRdb stores in-frame clones only, minus some. The data hold around 160,000 clones, with just under 90% observed a single time. Sequenced material: peripheral blood. The receptors here all came from a woman in her 70s with COVID-19, enrolled during active disease. The CDR3 runs from the conserved cysteine through the conserved F or W. The D gene is left open where the match is weak. Expanded clones are given a class, and other clones once, few, many or no size at all.

j_gene: TRBJ2-7
d_gene: NA
v_gene: TRBV9
abundance: few
len: 13
CDR3aa: CASSGQVTNEQYF
CDR3nt: TGTGCCAGCAGCGGACAGGTGACCAACGAGCAGTACTTC

j_gene: TRBJ1-5
d_gene: NA
v_gene: TRBV18
abundance: NA
len: 15
CDR3aa: CASSPRQVSNQPQHF
CDR3nt: TGTGCCAGCTCCCCGAGACAGGTCAGCAATCAGCCCCAGCATTTT

j_gene: TRBJ2-7
d_gene: NA
v_gene: TRBV2
abundance: NA
len: 13
CDR3aa: CASRELLHYEQYF
CDR3nt: TGTGCCAGTCGAGAATTACTTCACTACGAGCAGTACTTC

j_gene: TRBJ2-5
d_gene: TRBD1
v_gene: TRBV18
abundance: NA
len: 15
CDR3aa: CASSPGQGFPETQYF
CDR3nt: TGTGCCAGCTCACCCGGACAGGGTTTTCCGGAGACCCAGTACTTC

j_gene: TRBJ2-2
d_gene: TRBD2
v_gene: TRBV24-1
abundance: NA
len: 18
CDR3aa: CATSEGLAGGRRAGELFF
CDR3nt: TGTGCCACCAGTGAGGGACTAGCGGGGGGGCGTCGTGCCGGGGAGCTGTTTTTT

j_gene: TRBJ2-5
d_gene: TRBD2
v_gene: TRBV7-9
abundance: NA
len: 18
CDR3aa: CASSTSTASGGHEETQYF
CDR3nt: TGTGCCAGCAGCACCTCTACGGCTAGCGGGGGCCACGAGGAGACCCAGTACTTC

j_gene: TRBJ2-5
d_gene: TRBD2
v_gene: TRBV6-5
abundance: NA
len: 14
CDR3aa: CASRTSGYKETQYF
CDR3nt: TGTGCCAGCAGGACTAGCGGGTACAAAGAGACCCAGTACTTC

j_gene: TRBJ1-2
d_gene: NA
v_gene: TRBV6-5
abundance: NA
len: 15
CDR3aa: CASSYSVAGNYGYTF
CDR3nt: TGTGCCAGCAGTTATTCTGTCGCAGGCAACTATGGCTACACCTTC

j_gene: TRBJ1-4
d_gene: TRBD1
v_gene: TRBV30
abundance: NA
len: 15
CDR3aa: CAWSTPGQVIGKLFF
CDR3nt: TGTGCCTGGAGTACTCCGGGACAGGTTATCGGAAAACTGTTTTTT

j_gene: TRBJ1-2
d_gene: NA
v_gene: TRBV28
abundance: NA
len: 14
CDR3aa: CASSFPGEIYGYTF
CDR3nt: TGTGCCAGCAGTTTCCCCGGGGAAATTTATGGCTACACCTTC

j_gene: TRBJ1-2
d_gene: NA
v_gene: TRBV5-1
abundance: NA
len: 14
CDR3aa: CASSLDQADYGYTF
CDR3nt: TGCGCCAGCAGCTTGGACCAGGCCGACTATGGCTACACCTTC

j_gene: TRBJ2-5
d_gene: NA
v_gene: TRBV29-1
abundance: NA
len: 14
CDR3aa: CSVEALERKETQYF
CDR3nt: TGCAGCGTTGAGGCCTTGGAGAGGAAAGAGACCCAGTACTTC

j_gene: TRBJ1-1
d_gene: NA
v_gene: TRBV28
abundance: NA
len: 12
CDR3aa: CASTTANTEAFF
CDR3nt: TGTGCCAGCACTACTGCGAACACTGAAGCTTTCTTT

j_gene: TRBJ1-6
d_gene: TRBD1
v_gene: TRBV2
abundance: NA
len: 14
CDR3aa: CASITGTVNSPLHF
CDR3nt: TGTGCCAGCATTACCGGGACAGTCAATTCACCCCTCCACTTT

j_gene: TRBJ2-7
d_gene: NA
v_gene: TRBV9
abundance: NA
len: 13
CDR3aa: CASSPQATYEQYF
CDR3nt: TGTGCCAGCAGCCCCCAGGCGACCTACGAGCAGTACTTC

j_gene: TRBJ2-5
d_gene: TRBD1
v_gene: TRBV28
abundance: once
len: 14
CDR3aa: CASSSDRVRETQYF
CDR3nt: TGTGCCAGCAGTTCGGACAGGGTCAGGGAGACCCAGTACTTC

j_gene: TRBJ1-3
d_gene: NA
v_gene: TRBV6-5
abundance: NA
len: 15
CDR3aa: CASSSPGNSGNTIYF
CDR3nt: TGTGCCAGCAGTTCCCCGGGGAACTCTGGAAACACCATATATTTT

j_gene: TRBJ1-1
d_gene: NA
v_gene: TRBV3-1/TRBV3-2
abundance: NA
len: 13
CDR3aa: CASSQTQGTEAFF
CDR3nt: TGTGCCAGCAGCCAAACCCAGGGAACTGAAGCTTTCTTT

j_gene: TRBJ2-1
d_gene: TRBD1
v_gene: TRBV6-4
abundance: NA
len: 15
CDR3aa: CASSDRTGSYNEQFF
CDR3nt: TGTGCCAGCAGTGATCGGACAGGGTCCTACAATGAGCAGTTCTTC

j_gene: TRBJ1-2
d_gene: NA
v_gene: TRBV5-6
abundance: NA
len: 13
CDR3aa: CASSSPSFYGYTF
CDR3nt: TGTGCCAGCAGCTCCCCGTCCTTCTATGGCTACACCTTC

j_gene: TRBJ1-5
d_gene: TRBD1
v_gene: TRBV28
abundance: NA
len: 17
CDR3aa: CASSPRTGGYSNQPQHF
CDR3nt: TGTGCCAGCAGCCCTCGGACAGGGGGGTACAGCAATCAGCCCCAGCATTTT

j_gene: TRBJ1-2
d_gene: NA
v_gene: TRBV2
abundance: once
len: 12
CDR3aa: CASSSQVSGYTF
CDR3nt: TGTGCCAGCAGTTCGCAGGTCTCTGGCTACACCTTC